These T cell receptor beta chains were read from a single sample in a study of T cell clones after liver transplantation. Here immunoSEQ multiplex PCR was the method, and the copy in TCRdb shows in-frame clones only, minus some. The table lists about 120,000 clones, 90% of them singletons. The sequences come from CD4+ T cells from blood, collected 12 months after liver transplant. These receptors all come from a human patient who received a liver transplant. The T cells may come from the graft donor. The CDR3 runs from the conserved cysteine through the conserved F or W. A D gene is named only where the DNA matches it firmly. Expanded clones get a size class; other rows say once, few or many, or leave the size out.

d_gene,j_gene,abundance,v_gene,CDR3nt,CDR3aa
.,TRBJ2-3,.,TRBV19,TGTGCCAGTAGTACCAGGGCCCCACGCGATACGCAGTATTTT,CASSTRAPRDTQYF
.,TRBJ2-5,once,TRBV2,TGTGCCAGCAGCATAGGGAACCCCCGAGAGACCCAGTACTTC,CASSIGNPRETQYF
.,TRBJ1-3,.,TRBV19,TGTGCCAGTAGAACGACTGCGGTTCTCGGAAACACCATATATTTT,CASRTTAVLGNTIYF
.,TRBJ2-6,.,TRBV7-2,TGTGCCAGCAGCCGGGGTAGATCTGGGGCCAACGTCCTGACTTTC,CASSRGRSGANVLTF
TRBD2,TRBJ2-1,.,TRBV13,TGTGCCAGCAGCTTATATTCCAGGACTAGCGGGAGGGCCTCCTACAATGAGCAGTTCTTC,CASSLYSRTSGRASYNEQFF
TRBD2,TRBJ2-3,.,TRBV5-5,TGTGCCAGCAGCTTGGCTAGCGGGATCACAGATACGCAGTATTTT,CASSLASGITDTQYF
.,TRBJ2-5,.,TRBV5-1,TGCGCCAGCAGCACTGCCCCCCAAGAGACCCAGTACTTC,CASSTAPQETQYF
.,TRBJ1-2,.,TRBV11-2,TGTGCCAGCAGCTTATACGGGGAGGGTGGCTACACCTTC,CASSLYGEGGYTF
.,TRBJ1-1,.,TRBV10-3,TGTGCCATCAAAGCAGACACAATCTCTGAAGCTTTCTTT,CAIKADTISEAFF
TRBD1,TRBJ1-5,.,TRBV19,TGTGCCACCCGACAGGGGGTGAGGGCTAGCAATCAGCCCCAGCATTTT,CATRQGVRASNQPQHF
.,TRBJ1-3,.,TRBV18,TGTGCCAGCTCACCTGACGGACGGTACTCTGGAAACACCATATATTTT,CASSPDGRYSGNTIYF
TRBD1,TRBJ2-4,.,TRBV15,TGTGCCACCAGCCGTGACAGGGCGAAAACTGTAGCCAAAAACATTCAGTACTTC,CATSRDRAKTVAKNIQYF
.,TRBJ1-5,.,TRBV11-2,TGTGCCAGCAGCTTATCGGGGTATCAGCCCCAGCATTTT,CASSLSGYQPQHF
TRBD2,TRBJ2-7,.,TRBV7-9,TGTGCCAGCAGACTAGCGGGAGGGGGCGAGCAGTACTTC,CASRLAGGGEQYF
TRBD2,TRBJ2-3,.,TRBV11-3,TGTGCCAGCAGCGGGGGCGGGGCGGGAGGAGATACGCAGTATTTT,CASSGGGAGGDTQYF
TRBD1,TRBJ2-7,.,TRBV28,TGTGCCAGCAGTTCCCCGGGACAGGGGTCGTACGAGCAGTACTTC,CASSSPGQGSYEQYF
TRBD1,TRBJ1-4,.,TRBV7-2,TGTGCCAGCAGCTTAGTTACCCGGGACAGTGGGGAAAAACTGTTTTTT,CASSLVTRDSGEKLFF
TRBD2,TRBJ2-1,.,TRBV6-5,TGTGCCAGCAGTTACCAGGCTAGCGGGGGACTCAATGAGCAGTTCTTC,CASSYQASGGLNEQFF
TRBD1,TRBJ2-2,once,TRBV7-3,TGTGCCAGCAGCCTAAGGGACAGGGGGCTGGCCGGGGAGCTGTTTTTT,CASSLRDRGLAGELFF
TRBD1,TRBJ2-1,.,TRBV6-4,TGTGCCAGCAGACGAGAACAGGGGGGAGAGCAGTTCTTC,CASRREQGGEQFF
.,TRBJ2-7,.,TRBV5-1,TGCGCCAGCAGCTTGGACGGCAGGGGATACGAGCAGTACTTC,CASSLDGRGYEQYF
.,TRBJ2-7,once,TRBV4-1,TGCGCCAGCAGCCAACCGGGATCAATATCCTACGAGCAGTACTTC,CASSQPGSISYEQYF
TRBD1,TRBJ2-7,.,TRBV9,TGTGCCAGCAGCGTAGCCCCCACGGGACAGATCTACGAGCAGTACTTC,CASSVAPTGQIYEQYF
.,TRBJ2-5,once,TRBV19,TGTGCCAGTACCCTAGGTTGGGGGCGAGAGACCCAGTACTTC,CASTLGWGRETQYF
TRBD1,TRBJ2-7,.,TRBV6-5,TGTGCCAGCAGCCAAACCGGGACAGACTACGAGCAGTACTTC,CASSQTGTDYEQYF
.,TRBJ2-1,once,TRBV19,TGTGCCAGTAGTAGGCGGACAGTTAACAATGAGCAGTTCTTC,CASSRRTVNNEQFF
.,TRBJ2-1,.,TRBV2,TGTGCCAGCAGTGCGGCCTCCTTCTCCTACAATGAGCAGTTCTTC,CASSAASFSYNEQFF
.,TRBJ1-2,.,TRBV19,TGTGCCAGTAGTTTAAACTATGGCTACACCTTC,CASSLNYGYTF